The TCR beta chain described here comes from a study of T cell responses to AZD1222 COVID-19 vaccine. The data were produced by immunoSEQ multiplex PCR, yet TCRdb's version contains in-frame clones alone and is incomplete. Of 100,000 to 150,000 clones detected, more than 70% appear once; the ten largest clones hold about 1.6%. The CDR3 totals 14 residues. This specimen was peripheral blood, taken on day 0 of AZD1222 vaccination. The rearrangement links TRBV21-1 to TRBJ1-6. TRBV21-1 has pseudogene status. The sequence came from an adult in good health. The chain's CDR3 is CASSGGVYNSPLHF. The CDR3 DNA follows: TGTGCCAGCAGCGGGGGTGTCTATAATTCACCCCTCCACTTT.